This T cell receptor beta chain came from a study of Graves' ophthalmopathy and Graves' hyperthyroidism. The study amplified TCR beta CDR3 regions using RNA transcripts. An initial RT-PCR round employing HTBI primers preceded a second-round multiplex PCR. TCRdb re-analysed the multiplex PCR reads in MiXCR, keeping a single row per CDR3 protein. This table has about 640,000 distinct CDR3 sequences, about two fifths appearing once. Germline CDR1 LGHNA, CDR2 YSLEER. The CDR3 consists of 15 residues. V lost 4 bases to trimming and J lost 1 base, with 13 bases between them. This sequence originates from an adult man with Graves' ophthalmopathy. The chain is built from TRBV4-3 and TRBJ1-1; D is undetermined. Material for sequencing was peripheral blood. The CDR3 spells CASSLTVDPNTEAFF. CDR3 nucleotide sequence: TGCGCCAGCAGCCTTACGGTGGATCCGAACACTGAAGCTTTCTTT.